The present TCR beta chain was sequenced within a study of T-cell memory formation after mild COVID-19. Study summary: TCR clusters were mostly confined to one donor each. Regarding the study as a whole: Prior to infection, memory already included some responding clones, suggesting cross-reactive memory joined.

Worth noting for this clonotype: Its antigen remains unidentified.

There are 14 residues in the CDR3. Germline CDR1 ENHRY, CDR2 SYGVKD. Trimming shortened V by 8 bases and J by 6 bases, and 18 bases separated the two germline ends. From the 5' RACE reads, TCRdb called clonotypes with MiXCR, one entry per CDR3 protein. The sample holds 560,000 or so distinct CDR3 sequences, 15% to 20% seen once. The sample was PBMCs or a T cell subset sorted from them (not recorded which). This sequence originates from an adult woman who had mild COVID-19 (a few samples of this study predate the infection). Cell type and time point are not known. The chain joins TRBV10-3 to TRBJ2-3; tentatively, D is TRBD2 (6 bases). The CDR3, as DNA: TGTGCCATCCAGTGGGACTCCCCGAGGGATACGCAGTATTTT. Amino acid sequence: CAIQWDSPRDTQYF.